This T cell receptor (beta chain) emerged from a study of OX40 agonist ivuxolimab in advanced cancers. Study-level background: Ivuxolimab is an agonistic anti-OX40 (CD134) antibody, and patients were treated with it. Two cutaneous melanoma patients and one hepatocellular carcinoma patient, three in all, had partial responses.

Data came from immunoSEQ multiplex PCR; TCRdb stores just in-frame clones and leaves some out. This table has 55,000 to 90,000 clones, about 82% appearing once. V gave up 5 bases and J gave up 4 bases, with 9 bases separating them. CDR1 is SGHNT, CDR2 YENEEA, per germline. The CDR3 totals 13 residues. Researchers took blood at baseline, on cycle 4 day 1, and on cycle 7 day 1. The rearrangement uses TRBV11-3 and TRBJ1-3, with a weak D call TRBD1 (6 bases). The sample was CD4+ or CD8+ T cells sorted from blood, taken in a trial of the OX40 agonist ivuxolimab. This receptor was taken from an adult with an advanced solid tumor such as melanoma, head and neck, liver or kidney cancer. The CDR3 bases are TGTGCCAGCAGCCGAACAGGGGGAAACACCATATATTTT. It yields the protein CASSRTGGNTIYF.